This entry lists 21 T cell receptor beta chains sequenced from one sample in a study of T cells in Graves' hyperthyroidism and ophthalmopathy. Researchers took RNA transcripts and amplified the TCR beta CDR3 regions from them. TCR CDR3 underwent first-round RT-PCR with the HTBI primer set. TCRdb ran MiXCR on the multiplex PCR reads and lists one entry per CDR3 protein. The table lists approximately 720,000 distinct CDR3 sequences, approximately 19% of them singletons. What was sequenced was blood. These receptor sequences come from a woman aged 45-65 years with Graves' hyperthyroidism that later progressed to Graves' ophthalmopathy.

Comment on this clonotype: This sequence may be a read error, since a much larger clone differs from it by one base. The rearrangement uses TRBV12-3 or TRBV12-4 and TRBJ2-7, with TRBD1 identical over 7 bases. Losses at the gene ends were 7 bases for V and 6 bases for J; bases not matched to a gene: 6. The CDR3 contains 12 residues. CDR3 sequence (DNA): TGTGCCAGCAACCCGGCAGGGGGCGAGCAGTACTTC. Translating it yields CASNPAGGEQYF.

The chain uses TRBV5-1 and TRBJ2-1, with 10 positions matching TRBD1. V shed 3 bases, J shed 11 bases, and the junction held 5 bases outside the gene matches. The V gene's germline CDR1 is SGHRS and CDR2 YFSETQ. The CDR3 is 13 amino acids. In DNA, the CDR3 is TGCGCCAGCAGCTCGACAGGGGGCGAGAAGCAGTTCTTC. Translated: CASSSTGGEKQFF.

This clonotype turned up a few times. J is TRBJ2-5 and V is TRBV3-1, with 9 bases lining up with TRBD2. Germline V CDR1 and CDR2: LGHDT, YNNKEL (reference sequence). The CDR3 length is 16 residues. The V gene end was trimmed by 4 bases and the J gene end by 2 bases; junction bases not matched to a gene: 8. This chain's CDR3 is CASSPELAGIQETQYF. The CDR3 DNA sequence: TGTGCCAGCAGCCCTGAGCTAGCGGGGATACAAGAGACCCAGTACTTC.

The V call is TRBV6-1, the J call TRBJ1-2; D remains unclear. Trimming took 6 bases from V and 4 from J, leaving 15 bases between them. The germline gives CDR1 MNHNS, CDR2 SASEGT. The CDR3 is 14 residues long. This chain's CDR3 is CASSLSSAGYGYTF. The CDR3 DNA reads TGTGCCAGCAGCCTATCATCGGCAGGCTATGGCTACACCTTC.

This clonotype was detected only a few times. The CDR3 coding sequence is TGTGCCAGCTCACCACCGGAGTGGGGGGTCGGTCAGCCCCAGCATTTT. Amino acid sequence: CASSPPEWGVGQPQHF. V and J are TRBV18 and TRBJ1-5; a weak D match, TRBD1 (5 bases). Germline CDR1 KGHSH, CDR2 LQKENI. V was trimmed by 0 bases and J by 6 bases, leaving 15 bases between them. The CDR3 runs 16 residues.

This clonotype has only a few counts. The CDR3 DNA reads as TGTGCCAGCAGCCCGGACAGCAACTTCCAAGAGACCCAGTACTTC. It specifies CASSPDSNFQETQYF. The rearrangement links TRBV5-8 to TRBJ2-5; tentative D call: TRBD1 (6 bases). The V end was cut by 4 bases, the J end by 1 base, with 14 bases between. The CDR3 totals 15 residues. Per the germline V gene, CDR1 is SGHTS and CDR2 is YDEGEE.

Here the CDR3 reads CASSTSGTGWDEQFF. As DNA, the CDR3 is TGTGCCAGCAGCACATCCGGGACAGGGTGGGATGAGCAGTTCTTC. This chain joins TRBV9 and TRBJ2-1, with 9 bases identical to TRBD1. The trim removed 4 bases at V and 8 bases at J, leaving 10 bases unmatched. This CDR3 is 15 amino acids long. The germline V gene has CDR1 SGDLS and CDR2 YYNGEE.

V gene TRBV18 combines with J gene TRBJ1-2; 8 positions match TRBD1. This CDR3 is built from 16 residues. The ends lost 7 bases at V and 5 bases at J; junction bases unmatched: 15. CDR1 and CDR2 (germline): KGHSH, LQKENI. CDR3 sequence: CASFPGNQGAVYGYTF. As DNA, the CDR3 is TGTGCCAGCTTCCCCGGCAACCAGGGGGCGGTGTATGGCTACACCTTC.

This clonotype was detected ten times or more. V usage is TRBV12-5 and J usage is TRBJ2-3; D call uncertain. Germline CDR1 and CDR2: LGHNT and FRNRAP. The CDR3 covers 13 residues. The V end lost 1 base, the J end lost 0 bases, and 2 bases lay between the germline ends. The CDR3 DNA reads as TGTGCTAGTGGTTTGGCGAGCACAGATACGCAGTATTTT. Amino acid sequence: CASGLASTDTQYF.

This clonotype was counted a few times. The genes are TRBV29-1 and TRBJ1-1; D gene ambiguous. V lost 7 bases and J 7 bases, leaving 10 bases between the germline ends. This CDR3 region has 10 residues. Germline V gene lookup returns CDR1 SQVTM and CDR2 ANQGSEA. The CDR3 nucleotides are TGCAGCGCCTTCAACGGTGAAGCTTTCTTT. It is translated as CSAFNGEAFF.

CDR3 bases: TGTATCTTTTTGGCGGGGGGGAGATCTGCGGAGACCCAGTACTTC. This gives the protein CIFLAGGRSAETQYF. The genes are TRBV19 and TRBJ2-5; TRBD2 agrees at 9 bases. From germline, CDR1 is LNHDA and CDR2 SQIVND (reference sequence). This CDR3 contains 15 residues.

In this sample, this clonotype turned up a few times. Here the CDR3 reads CSARNRVNTEAFF. Written as DNA, the CDR3 is TGCAGTGCTAGAAACAGGGTGAACACTGAAGCTTTCTTT. The rearrangement links TRBV20-1 to TRBJ1-1; maybe TRBD1 (6 bases). Deletions cut 2 bases from V and 0 bases from J, with 7 bases between. The CDR3 is 13 amino acids. From germline, CDR1 is DFQATT and CDR2 SNEGSKA (reference sequence).

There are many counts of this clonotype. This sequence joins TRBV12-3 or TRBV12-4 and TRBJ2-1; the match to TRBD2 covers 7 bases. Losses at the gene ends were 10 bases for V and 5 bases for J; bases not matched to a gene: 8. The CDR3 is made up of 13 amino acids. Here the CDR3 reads CATFGAGDNEQFF. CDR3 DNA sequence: TGTGCCACCTTTGGGGCGGGGGACAATGAGCAGTTCTTC.

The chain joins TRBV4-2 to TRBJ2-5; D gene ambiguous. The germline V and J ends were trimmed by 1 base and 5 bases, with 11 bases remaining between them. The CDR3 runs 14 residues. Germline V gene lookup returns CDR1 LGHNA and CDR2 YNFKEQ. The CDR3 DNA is TGTGCCAGCAGCCAAGGGCAGGATGCGGAGACCCAGTACTTC. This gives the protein CASSQGQDAETQYF.

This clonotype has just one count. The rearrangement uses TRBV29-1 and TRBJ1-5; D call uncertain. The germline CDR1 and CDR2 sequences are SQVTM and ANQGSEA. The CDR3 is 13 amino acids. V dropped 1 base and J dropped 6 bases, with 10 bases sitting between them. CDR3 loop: CSVEGGGGQPQHF. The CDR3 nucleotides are TGCAGCGTTGAAGGGGGAGGCGGTCAGCCCCAGCATTTT.

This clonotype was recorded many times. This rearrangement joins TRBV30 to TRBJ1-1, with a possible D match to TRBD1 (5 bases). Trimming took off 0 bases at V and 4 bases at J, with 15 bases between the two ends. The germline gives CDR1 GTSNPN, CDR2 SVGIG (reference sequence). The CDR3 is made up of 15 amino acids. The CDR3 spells CAWSVQAPGATEAFF. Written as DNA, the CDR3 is TGTGCCTGGAGTGTACAGGCCCCAGGAGCCACTGAAGCTTTCTTT.

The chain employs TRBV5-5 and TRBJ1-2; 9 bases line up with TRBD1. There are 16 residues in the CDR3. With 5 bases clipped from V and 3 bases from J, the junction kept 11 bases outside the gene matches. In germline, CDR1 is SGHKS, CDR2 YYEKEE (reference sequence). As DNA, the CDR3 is TGTGCCAGCAGACCTCACCACAGGGGGCGCGACTATGGCTACACCTTC. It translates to CASRPHHRGRDYGYTF. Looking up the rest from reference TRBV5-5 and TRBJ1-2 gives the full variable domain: DAGVTQSPTHLIKTRGQQVTLRCSPISGHKSVSWYQQVLGQGPQFIFQYYEKEERGRGNFPDRFSARQFPNYSSELNVNALLLGDSALYLCASRPHHRGRDYGYTFGSGTRLTVV.

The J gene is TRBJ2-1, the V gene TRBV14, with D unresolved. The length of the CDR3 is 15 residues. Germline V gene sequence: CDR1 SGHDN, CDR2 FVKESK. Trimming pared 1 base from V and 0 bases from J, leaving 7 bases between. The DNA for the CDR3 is TGTGCCAGCAGCCAAGTGGGCGCCTCCTACAATGAGCAGTTCTTC. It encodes CASSQVGASYNEQFF.

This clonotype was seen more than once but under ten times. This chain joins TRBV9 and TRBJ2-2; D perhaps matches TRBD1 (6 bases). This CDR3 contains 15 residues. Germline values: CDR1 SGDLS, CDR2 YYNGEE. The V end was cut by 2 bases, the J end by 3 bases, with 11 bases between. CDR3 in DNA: TGTGCCAGCAGCGTCAGGGGTCCCGACACCGGGGAGCTGTTTTTT. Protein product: CASSVRGPDTGELFF.

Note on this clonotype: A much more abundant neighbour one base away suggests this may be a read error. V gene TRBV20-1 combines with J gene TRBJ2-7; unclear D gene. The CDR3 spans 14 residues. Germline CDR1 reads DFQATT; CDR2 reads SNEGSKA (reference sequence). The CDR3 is CSAGDHINSYEQYF. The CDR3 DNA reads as TGCAGTGCTGGAGACCACATAAACTCCTACGAGCAGTACTTC.

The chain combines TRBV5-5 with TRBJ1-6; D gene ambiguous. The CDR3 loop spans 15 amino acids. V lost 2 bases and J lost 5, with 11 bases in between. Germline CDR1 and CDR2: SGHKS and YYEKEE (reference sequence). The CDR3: CASSFSGRDNSPLHF. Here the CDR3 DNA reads TGTGCCAGCAGCTTTTCGGGGAGGGATAATTCACCCCTCCACTTT.